The next 26 T cell receptor beta chains were all read from a single sample in a study of shared clonotypes between healthy human individuals. Data came from immunoSEQ multiplex PCR; TCRdb stores just in-frame clones and leaves some out. This table has approximately 2.3 million clones, over 90% appearing once. Sequences were obtained from naive CD4+ T cells from PBMCs. Sample subset: CD45RA+ positively selected. The receptors were gathered from a man in his late teens or twenties in good health. Some clones in this sample may be carry-over from other donors' samples.

The gene calls are TRBV20-1 and TRBJ1-1; possibly TRBD1 for D (5 bases). The germline CDR1 and CDR2 sequences are DFQATT and SNEGSKA (reference sequence). CDR3 length: 10 residues. V dropped 6 bases and J dropped 10 bases, with 12 bases sitting between them. The CDR3 spells CSALGTRAFF. CDR3 DNA: TGCAGTGCGCTGGGGACTAGAGCTTTCTTT.

This rearrangement joins TRBV6-5 to TRBJ1-1; D is undetermined. V was trimmed by 8 bases and J by 5 bases, leaving 6 bases between them. The CDR3 is made up of 10 amino acids. Germline V gene lookup returns CDR1 MNHEY and CDR2 SVGAGI. The CDR3 here is CASAETEAFF. CDR3 nucleotide sequence: TGTGCCAGCGCAGAAACTGAAGCTTTCTTT.

V and J are TRBV10-3 and TRBJ1-3; no clear D. This CDR3 contains 16 residues. In germline, CDR1 is ENHRY, CDR2 SYGVKD. V lost 3 bases and J 0 bases, leaving 12 bases between the germline ends. The CDR3 DNA is TGTGCCATCAGTGAATTTAGTTCGGGCTCTGGAAACACCATATATTTT. This codes for CAISEFSSGSGNTIYF.

A single count supports this clone. The chain employs TRBV7-2 and TRBJ2-1; 8 bases line up with TRBD2. CDR1 and CDR2 from the germline V gene are SGHTA and FQGNSA. This CDR3 is 16 amino acids long. The V gene end was trimmed by 3 bases and the J gene end by 1 base; junction bases not matched to a gene: 5. The CDR3 loop is CASSLERGRSYNEQFF. DNA for the CDR3: TGTGCCAGCAGCTTGGAGCGGGGGAGATCCTACAATGAGCAGTTCTTC.

J is TRBJ1-1 and V is TRBV4-2; TRBD1 agrees at 8 bases. The germline CDR1 and CDR2 sequences are LGHNA and YNFKEQ. This CDR3 contains 16 residues. V dropped 4 bases and J dropped 3; count of bases not matched to a gene: 10. For the CDR3, the DNA is TGTGCCAGCAGCCGGGTGACTGGGACAGGTGACACTGAAGCTTTCTTT. Translating it yields CASSRVTGTGDTEAFF.

The chain carries TRBV5-1 and TRBJ2-1; possible D gene TRBD2, 6 bases. The CDR3 contains 17 residues. Germline V gene data show CDR1 as SGHRS and CDR2 as YFSETQ. Trimming pared 0 bases from V and 12 bases from J, leaving 25 bases between. In DNA form, the CDR3 reads TGCGCCAGCAGCTTGGATTTCGCAAGCGGGCTCTATCAGGGGCAGTTCTTC. This translates into CASSLDFASGLYQGQFF.

J is TRBJ2-5 and V is TRBV9, with D unclear. This CDR3 is built from 13 residues. CDR1 SGDLS and CDR2 YYNGEE come from the germline V gene. The ends were cut back, 3 bases at V and 2 bases at J, with 8 bases in the middle. The CDR3: CASSETPQETQYF. CDR3 nucleotides: TGTGCCAGCAGCGAAACGCCTCAAGAGACCCAGTACTTC.

The chain has TRBV12-2 and TRBJ2-7; the table assigns TRBD2, which was not confirmed against the DNA. TRBV12-2 corresponds to a pseudogene. This CDR3 has 24 residues. The CDR3 protein is CASRPPRPGGPCMASGRSRYEQYF. The DNA of the CDR3 is TGTGCAAGTCGCCCCCCCCGGCCGGGAGGGCCGTGTATGGCTAGCGGGAGGAGTAGGTACGAGCAGTACTTC.

A word on this clone: This specimen includes other DNA sequences encoding the same CDR3. V usage is TRBV9 and J usage is TRBJ2-5; D unclear. V lost 0 bases and J 5 bases, leaving 8 bases between the germline ends. Germline V CDR1 and CDR2: SGDLS, YYNGEE. The CDR3 runs to 13 residues. Here the CDR3 reads CASSVGPEETQYF. The DNA of the CDR3 is TGTGCCAGCAGCGTAGGCCCGGAGGAGACCCAGTACTTC.

The rearrangement uses TRBV5-1 and TRBJ1-1; D unclear. Trimming stripped 4 bases from V and 5 bases from J, with 15 bases between. From germline, CDR1 is SGHRS and CDR2 YFSETQ. There are 14 residues in the CDR3. DNA for the CDR3: TGCGCCAGCAGCGGAGGAGGGTTTCGGACTGAAGCTTTCTTT. It specifies CASSGGGFRTEAFF.

J is TRBJ2-1 and V is TRBV7-2; D is possibly TRBD2 (5 bases). From germline, CDR1 is SGHTA and CDR2 FQGNSA. The CDR3 length is 14 residues. V dropped 10 bases and J dropped 4 bases, with 17 bases sitting between them. The CDR3: CATERDLSYNEQFF. Written as DNA, the CDR3 is TGTGCCACCGAGAGGGATCTATCATACAATGAGCAGTTCTTC.

CDR3: CSVATGRRNTIYF. CDR3 nucleotide sequence: TGCAGCGTGGCCACAGGGCGAAGAAACACCATATATTTT. The chain links TRBV29-1 to TRBJ1-3; tentatively, D is TRBD1 (6 bases). CDR1 is SQVTM, CDR2 ANQGSEA, per germline. CDR3 size: 13 residues. V lost 6 bases, J lost 5 bases, and 14 bases lay in between.

V usage is TRBV7-9 and J usage is TRBJ1-1, with TRBD1 identical over 10 bases. This CDR3 has 16 amino acids. Per the germline V gene, CDR1 is SEHNR and CDR2 is FQNEAQ (reference sequence). With 1 base clipped from V and 4 bases from J, the junction kept 6 bases outside the gene matches. CDR3 nucleotide sequence: TGTGCCAGCAGCTTAGAGGGCCGGGACAGGGGCACTGAAGCTTTCTTT. Protein product: CASSLEGRDRGTEAFF.

On this clone: Relative to the germline gene, one junction end is altered; a read error may explain this. This rearrangement joins TRBV5-6 to TRBJ2-7; the D is unclear. This CDR3 is built from 12 residues. Germline V CDR1 and CDR2: SGHDT, YYEEEE. DNA for the CDR3: TGTGCCAGCAGCTTGGCAGTTGTCGGGCAGGACTTC. Translated, it gives CASSLAVVGQDF. The complete variable domain, with remaining parts taken from reference TRBV5-6 and TRBJ2-7, reads DAGVTQSPTHLIKTRGQQVTLRCSPKSGHDTVSWYQQALGQGPQFIFQYYEEEERQRGNFPDRFSGHQFPNYSSELNVNALLLGDSALYLCASSLAVVGQDFGPGTRLTVT.

As regards this clone: The sample has other DNA sequences that encode this CDR3 too. V usage is TRBV28 and J usage is TRBJ1-2; D gene uncertain. Germline CDR1 reads MDHEN; CDR2 reads SYDVKM. The V and J ends lost 6 bases and 0 bases respectively, with 5 bases between them. This CDR3 contains 12 residues. Here the CDR3 DNA reads TGTGCCAGCAGAAGTACTAACTATGGCTACACCTTC. Translated, it gives CASRSTNYGYTF.

The chain has TRBV9 and TRBJ2-1, with D tentatively TRBD1 or TRBD2 (5 bases each). V lost 4 bases and J lost 5, with 19 bases in between. Per the germline V gene, CDR1 is SGDLS and CDR2 is YYNGEE. The CDR3 is made up of 16 amino acids. The CDR3 DNA is TGTGCCAGCAGCTTATCCGGGGACGAATATGACAATGAGCAGTTCTTC. The encoded protein is CASSLSGDEYDNEQFF.

The rearrangement links TRBV25-1 to TRBJ1-3; possible D gene TRBD1, 5 bases. CDR1 is MGHDK, CDR2 SYGVNS, per germline. V lost 1 base, J lost 0 bases, and 7 bases lay in between. CDR3 length equals 15 residues. CDR3 sequence (DNA): TGTGCCAGCAGTGAATGGACAATCTCTGGAAACACCATATATTTT. Its translation is CASSEWTISGNTIYF.

This clone has only one observation. The gene calls are TRBV19 and TRBJ2-2; D unclear. V was cut by 0 bases and J by 6 bases, with 5 bases left in between. Germline CDR1 reads LNHDA; CDR2 reads SQIVND (reference sequence). This CDR3 comprises 13 residues. CDR3 sequence (DNA): TGTGCCAGTAGTATAGAAAGGCCCGGGGAGCTGTTTTTT. Translation gives CASSIERPGELFF. Full variable domain (outside the CDR3, taken from reference TRBV19 and TRBJ2-2): DGGITQSPKYLFRKEGQNVTLSCEQNLNHDAMYWYRQDPGQGLRLIYYSQIVNDFQKGDIAEGYSVSREKKESFPLTVTSAQKNPTAFYLCASSIERPGELFFGEGSRLTVL.

The V gene is TRBV18, the J gene TRBJ2-3, with D maybe TRBD1 (5 bases). This CDR3 region has 14 residues. V lost 5 bases to trimming and J lost 1 base, with 10 bases between them. Germline V gene lookup returns CDR1 KGHSH and CDR2 LQKENI. The CDR3 is CASSSLGGTDTQYF. The CDR3 DNA is TGTGCCAGCTCATCCCTAGGGGGCACAGATACGCAGTATTTT.

The V gene is TRBV2, the J gene TRBJ1-5, with a tentative D call TRBD1 (5 bases). The germline gives CDR1 SNHLY, CDR2 FYNNEI. The CDR3 loop spans 14 amino acids. Between the trimmed V and J ends, which lost 8 bases and 6 bases, there was a span of 17 bases. As DNA, the CDR3 is TGTGCCAGCCGGGGGTCAGGGTTAGGTCAGCCCCAGCATTTT. Translation gives CASRGSGLGQPQHF. Supplemented by reference TRBV2 and TRBJ1-5, the full variable domain reads EPEVTQTPSHQVTQMGQEVILRCVPISNHLYFYWYRQILGQKVEFLVSFYNNEISEKSEIFDDQFSVERPDGSNFTLKIRSTKLEDSAMYFCASRGSGLGQPQHFGDGTRLSIL.

The V and J genes are TRBV7-3 and TRBJ2-2; 9 nucleotides match TRBD2. Germline assignment: CDR1 SGHTA and CDR2 FQGTGA. V shed 5 bases, J shed 6 bases, and the junction held 10 bases outside the gene matches. The CDR3 has 16 amino acids. The CDR3 here is CASSTTGTSSAGELFF. CDR3 coding DNA: TGTGCCAGCAGCACAACTGGGACTAGCAGTGCCGGGGAGCTGTTTTTT.

J is TRBJ2-2 and V is TRBV7-3, with D perhaps matching TRBD1 or TRBD2 (5 bases each). CDR3 length equals 13 residues. Trimming removed 6 bases at V and 7 bases at J, with 12 bases between. CDR1 and CDR2 from the germline V gene are SGHTA and FQGTGA. Here the CDR3 reads CASSSGTNGELFF. CDR3 sequence (DNA): TGTGCCAGCAGTTCTGGGACGAACGGGGAGCTGTTTTTT.

The gene calls are TRBV5-6 and TRBJ1-2; D is unclear. The CDR3 length is 13 residues. The ends were cut back, 4 bases at V and 4 bases at J, with 11 bases in the middle. CDR1 and CDR2 from the germline V gene are SGHDT and YYEEEE. Written as DNA, the CDR3 is TGTGCCAGCAGCCCTAGGGTTCGCTATGGCTACACCTTC. Amino acid sequence: CASSPRVRYGYTF.

About this clone: This CDR3 is also generated by other DNA sequences in the sample. CDR3 loop: CASSSGSGAYEQYF. CDR3 in DNA: TGTGCCAGCAGTTCCGGTAGCGGGGCCTACGAGCAGTACTTC. V gene TRBV28 combines with J gene TRBJ2-7; TRBD2 matches at 8 bases. V shed 4 bases and J 2 bases; nucleotides not matched to a gene: 4. The CDR3 loop spans 14 amino acids. Germline values: CDR1 MDHEN, CDR2 SYDVKM.

A remark on this clone: The identical CDR3 is also encoded by other nucleotide sequences in the sample. The rearrangement uses TRBV28 and TRBJ2-7; TRBD1 is a possible D gene (5 bases). Trimming pared 6 bases from V and 4 bases from J, leaving 13 bases between. The CDR3 length is 13 residues. Germline CDR1 and CDR2: MDHEN and SYDVKM. Here the CDR3 reads CASSLGPPYEQYF. The CDR3 DNA follows: TGTGCCAGCAGCCTGGGGCCCCCGTACGAGCAGTACTTC.

This chain joins TRBV7-2 and TRBJ2-4; D perhaps matches TRBD2 (6 bases). V was shortened by 1 base and J by 1 base, with 14 bases between the two germline ends. This CDR3 region has 17 residues. Germline V gene sequence: CDR1 SGHTA, CDR2 FQGNSA. In DNA form, the CDR3 reads TGTGCCAGCAGCTTAGTTGGCGGGGTCGGGGCCAAAAACATTCAGTACTTC. It yields the protein CASSLVGGVGAKNIQYF.